The rows below give T cell receptor beta chains drawn from one sample of a study of Graves' ophthalmopathy and Graves' hyperthyroidism. TCRdb called the multiplex PCR reads again in MiXCR, with one record for every CDR3 protein. The table lists some 380,000 distinct CDR3 sequences, approximately 15% of them singletons, with 5.5% to 8% in the top ten. Sequencing used peripheral blood. The receptors were gathered from a woman aged 18-29 years with stable Graves' hyperthyroidism. Both conserved end residues are part of each CDR3. Each record gives: D gene, V gene, J gene, clone size, CDR3 DNA, CDR3 protein. The D gene is left open where the match is weak. For some rows the clone size is stated as once, few or many, or as a class when expanded; others skip it.

NA	TRBV12-3/TRBV12-4	TRBJ2-7	NA	TGTGCCAGCAGCCTCTGGGGCGAGCAGTACTTC	CASSLWGEQYF
NA	TRBV19	TRBJ2-7	many	TGTGCCAGTAGTATAGAAGACGGACCCTACGAGCAGTACTTC	CASSIEDGPYEQYF
NA	TRBV4-2	TRBJ2-5	many	TGTGCCAGCAGCCAAGGGTCTGGTGCAGGGTTGGCGCAAGAGACCCAGTACTTC	CASSQGSGAGLAQETQYF
NA	TRBV3-1	TRBJ1-2	NA	TGTGCCAGCAGCCAAGGAGTGAACGCTAACTATGGCTACACCTTC	CASSQGVNANYGYTF
TRBD1	TRBV5-1	TRBJ1-1	many	TGCGCCAGCAGCTTAGGGGGCGGATATACTGAAGCTTTCTTT	CASSLGGGYTEAFF
NA	TRBV5-1	TRBJ1-1	many	TGCGCCAGCAGCGGGGCACAGGGTTCCACTGAAGCTTTCTTT	CASSGAQGSTEAFF
TRBD1	TRBV11-3	TRBJ1-6	many	TGTGCCAGCAGCTCCTTGGGACAGAGTAATTCACCCCTCCACTTT	CASSSLGQSNSPLHF
NA	TRBV7-2	TRBJ2-3	many	TGTGCCAGCAGCTTGACTAGTAGCACAGATACGCAGTATTTT	CASSLTSSTDTQYF
TRBD2	TRBV7-6	TRBJ2-5	few	TGTGCCAGCAGCCTCTACCGGGGGGGCCAAGAGACCCAGTACTTC	CASSLYRGGQETQYF
TRBD1	TRBV6-1	TRBJ1-2	NA	TGTGCCAGCAGCCAAGCCCCGGGACAGGGCTATGGCTACACCTTC	CASSQAPGQGYGYTF
TRBD1	TRBV7-9	TRBJ1-2	many	TGTGCCAGCAGCTCGGGACAGCGTGGCTACACCTTC	CASSSGQRGYTF
NA	TRBV7-9	TRBJ1-1	many	TGTGCCAGCAGCTTATCCAAGGCGGGGAACACTGAAGCTTTCTTT	CASSLSKAGNTEAFF
NA	TRBV20-1	TRBJ1-2	few	TGCAGTGCTAGACCTACACGGACGGGCTACTATGGCTACACCTTC	CSARPTRTGYYGYTF
NA	TRBV20-1	TRBJ2-7	many	TGCAGTGCCGGGGAGGAGAGGTACGAGCAGTACTTC	CSAGEERYEQYF
NA	TRBV27	TRBJ1-1	few	TGTGCCAGCAGTTTATTTCAGGGAGGCACTGAAGCTTTCTTT	CASSLFQGGTEAFF
TRBD1	TRBV20-1	TRBJ1-1	many	TGCAGTGCTAGAGATTGGACAGGGTTCGAAGCTTTCTTT	CSARDWTGFEAFF
TRBD1	TRBV7-2	TRBJ2-5	NA	TGTGCCAGCAGCTCCAGACAGGGGGAATTAACCCAGTACTTC	CASSSRQGELTQYF
NA	TRBV13	TRBJ1-2	many	TGTGCCACTCTTGGGGGGGGCGGCTACACCTTC	CATLGGGGYTF
TRBD1	TRBV24-1	TRBJ2-6	many	TGTGCCACCAGTGATGTGGGACAGGGGGGTTCTGGGGCCAACGTCCTGACTTTC	CATSDVGQGGSGANVLTF
NA	TRBV12-3/TRBV12-4	TRBJ1-3	many	TGTGCCAGCAGTTTCCCCGACGGGAACACCATATATTTT	CASSFPDGNTIYF
TRBD1	TRBV7-8	TRBJ1-1	many	TGTGCCAGCAGCGGCAGGACAGGGAATGAAGCTTTCTTT	CASSGRTGNEAFF
NA	TRBV2	TRBJ2-7	NA	TGTGCCAGCAGTGTTCTACTCGAGCAGTACTTC	CASSVLLEQYF
NA	TRBV7-8	TRBJ1-6	NA	TGTGCCAGCAGCCGGGACGGTCTTAATTCACCCCTCCACTTT	CASSRDGLNSPLHF
TRBD1	TRBV20-1	TRBJ1-6	few	TGCAGTGCCTTAGACCACGGACAGGCCCCTTTGGGGCCTAATTCACCCCTCCACTTT	CSALDHGQAPLGPNSPLHF
TRBD1	TRBV6-1	TRBJ1-6	many	TGTGCCAGCGGCCAGGACAGGGTTCCCCTTAGTTCACCCCTCCACTTT	CASGQDRVPLSSPLHF
NA	TRBV12-3/TRBV12-4	TRBJ1-2	many	TGTGCCAGCAGTTTCGGGGGCGGCCACTATGGCTACACCTTC	CASSFGGGHYGYTF
NA	TRBV6-2/TRBV6-3	TRBJ2-2	many	TGTGCCAGCAGAGGACGAGTTCTGAACACCGGGGAGCTGTTTTTT	CASRGRVLNTGELFF
NA	TRBV5-1	TRBJ1-1	few	TGCGCCAGCAGCCCCTCAGACAGCAGGGACACTGAAGCTTTCTTT	CASSPSDSRDTEAFF
NA	TRBV7-2	TRBJ1-5	many	TGTGCCAGCAGCCTCGACGGCGCTAGCGGTCAGCCCCAGCATTTT	CASSLDGASGQPQHF
TRBD1	TRBV24-1	TRBJ2-6	NA	TGTGCCACCAGTGGCGCCCCGGGACAGTCCCACTCTGGGGCCAACGTCCTGACTTTC	CATSGAPGQSHSGANVLTF
NA	TRBV4-1	TRBJ2-5	NA	TGCGCCAGCAGTCAAGATTCGGCGGAGAACCAAGAGACCCAGTACTTC	CASSQDSAENQETQYF
NA	TRBV27	TRBJ1-2	many	TGTGCCAGCAGTTTGACAGTCGACTATGGCTACACCTTC	CASSLTVDYGYTF
NA	TRBV19	TRBJ1-5	many	TGTGCCAGTAATCCGGCCCCCAACTCGGGTCAGCCCCAGCATTTT	CASNPAPNSGQPQHF
NA	TRBV4-1	TRBJ2-2	NA	TGCGCCAGCAGCCAAGAGAGTTTCACCGGGGAGCTGTGTTTT	CASSQESFTGELCF
NA	TRBV5-6	TRBJ1-6	many	TGTGCCAGCAGCTTGGGGACACTCTCCTATAATTCACCCCTCCACTTT	CASSLGTLSYNSPLHF
NA	TRBV27	TRBJ2-7	many	TGTGCCAGCAGTTCCCACCCACTCGTATCCGGGACAACAGCCTCCTACGAGCAGTACTTC	CASSSHPLVSGTTASYEQYF
NA	TRBV6-1	TRBJ1-6	many	TGTGCCAGCACTCTGGGTTTAGCACCCCTCCACTTT	CASTLGLAPLHF
TRBD1	TRBV2	TRBJ1-1	once	TGTGCCAGCCGGAAACAGGGGGCGCAGCCTGAAGCTTTCTTT	CASRKQGAQPEAFF
NA	TRBV12-3/TRBV12-4	TRBJ2-2	NA	TGTGCCAGCAGTTTTTTGGTTGTCGGGGAGCTGTTTTTT	CASSFLVVGELFF
NA	TRBV5-6	TRBJ2-7	NA	TGTGCCAGCAGCTTGACGGTCATTTCCGGGACTCCCGAGAGCACCTACGAGCAGTACTTC	CASSLTVISGTPESTYEQYF
TRBD1	TRBV7-3	TRBJ1-1	few	TGTGCCACAACGGGCAGGGGGGGAAAGAACACTGAAGCTTTCTTT	CATTGRGGKNTEAFF
TRBD2	TRBV20-1	TRBJ2-2	many	TGCAGTGCCCCCCTCGCGGGAGGCACCGGGGAGCTGTTTTTT	CSAPLAGGTGELFF
NA	TRBV19	TRBJ2-7	many	TGTGCCACTACCCTACAGGACGAGCAGTACTTC	CATTLQDEQYF
NA	TRBV10-1	TRBJ1-1	NA	TGCGCCAGCAGTGAAAAACAGCGTTCGACTGAAGCTTTCTTT	CASSEKQRSTEAFF
NA	TRBV12-3/TRBV12-4	TRBJ1-1	many	TGTGCCAGCAGTTTAGAAGGCGCGCGGGGGGGTGGTGACACTGAAGCTTTCTTT	CASSLEGARGGGDTEAFF
NA	TRBV29-1	TRBJ1-2	many	TGCAGCGTTGAAGCATCGGGGGTCTCCTATGGCTACACCTTC	CSVEASGVSYGYTF
TRBD1	TRBV6-4	TRBJ1-5	few	TGTGCCAGCAGCAAACTTTTGGGACAGGGGGCGGGGAAGGGCCAGTCCCAGCATTTT	CASSKLLGQGAGKGQSQHF
NA	TRBV7-2	TRBJ2-5	many	TGTGCCAGCAGCTTAGTGGGGGCGGGGGCCCAAGAGACCCAGTACTTC	CASSLVGAGAQETQYF
TRBD2	TRBV6-1	TRBJ2-6	many	TGTGCCAGCAGTGAGACTAGCTACCCGGGGGCCAACGTCCTGACTTTC	CASSETSYPGANVLTF
NA	TRBV20-1	TRBJ2-2	many	TGCAGTGCTACGACCGAGACACACACCGGGGAGCTGTTTTTT	CSATTETHTGELFF
NA	TRBV7-3	TRBJ1-6	NA	TGTGCCAGCAGCTTAAACGCCCGGACAAGTGATAATTCACCCCTCCACTTT	CASSLNARTSDNSPLHF